This T cell receptor beta chain was observed in a study of early T cells in non-severe SARS-CoV-2 infection (dated by TCRdb to 2020 to 2022). Context from the whole study: Because TCR sequencing relied on bulk RNA taken from unsorted whole blood, pairing of alpha and beta chains was not possible.

The library was prepared using 5' RACE. TCRdb lists the instrument as NextSeq 500. In the TCR library protocol, unique molecular identifiers were attached to individual cDNA molecules to correct for PCR bias and sequencing error. TCR alpha and beta chains were both sequenced, and the abundances of alpha and beta sequences in each sample were closely correlated with each other. The published analysis was carried out like this. Decombinator V4 was used to annotate TCR sequences for V gene, J gene and CDR3. Expanded TCRs were defined as changing significantly between any two time points under a Poisson model with p below 0.0001. TCR abundances were normalised to the total number of TCRs sequenced per sample and were expressed as counts per million. MAIT TCRs were defined by TRAV1-2 paired with TRAJ12, TRAJ20 or TRAJ33, and iNKT TCRs by TRAV10 paired with TRAJ18. VDJdb, accessed 1 November 2021, was searched for CMV, EBV and SARS-CoV-2 annotated TCRs, with TCRs annotated for multiple antigens excluded. TCRdb reanalyzed the raw reads on its own, using fastp at Q25 for trimming and MiXCR for clone calling, and kept in-frame beta chains. Under each unique CDR3 protein, matching rows form one entry showing the most common genes and DNA. TCRdb's processing, not the authors' own work, is the source of the V and J calls. This sample has 25,000 to 35,000 distinct CDR3 sequences in its table, and around 5.7% of those were observed once. The ten largest clonotypes hold 5% to 6.5% of the sample.

The study was a case-control design nested within a healthcare worker cohort in London, UK, with weekly nasopharyngeal swab PCR tests and blood sampling. Healthcare workers were recruited between 23 and 31 March 2020, during the week of the UK lockdown, and were followed weekly for up to roughly 16 weeks. As regards this clonotype: Its antigen remains unidentified. One base away there is no much larger clone; base qualities are not given.

Taken from cysteine to phenylalanine, the CDR3 has 15 residues. The CDR3 DNA has 45 bases and is translated from base 1. Trimming takes 4 bases off V and 5 bases off J; junction bases not matched to a gene: 6. CDR1 and CDR2, per the germline V gene, are SGHRS and YFSETQ. Points the paper makes about the study in general: VDJdb matching was skewed toward anti-spike CD8 responses, so virus-specific expansions were likely underestimated and private and CD4 specificities were missed.

Source material: whole blood. The TCR comes from an adult who was a healthcare worker with PCR-confirmed SARS-CoV-2 infection or an uninfected control (not recorded which). The chain is made from TRBV5-1 and TRBJ2-2, and 9 junctional nucleotides match TRBD1. The CDR3: CASSGTGGGTGELFF. The DNA sequence reads TGCGCCAGCAGCGGAACAGGGGGCGGAACCGGGGAGCTGTTTTTT.